This T cell receptor beta chain comes out of a study of blood T cell repertoires in COVID-19. The wider study: Donors in the United States, Italy and Spain gave samples during acute or convalescent COVID-19. PBMCs, B-cell-depleted T cells, or T cells were the source of the cDNA or gDNA that made up the material.

In the source study's methods: By means of reference gene primer amplification, nucleated cell counts were estimated. Sequenced by immunoSEQ multiplex PCR; TCRdb stores in-frame clones only, minus some. The V and J calls and clone size come from that table; D and trimming were worked out from the DNA. The data hold approximately 36,000 clones, with 70% to 90% observed a single time. The germline V gene has CDR1 LGHDT and CDR2 YNNKEL (reference sequence). V gave up 0 bases and J gave up 6 bases, with 15 bases separating them. The CDR3 runs to 15 residues. The sequence was collected from a human donor in a cohort sampled during active or convalescent COVID-19. The donor label of this sample is uncertain. Sample: peripheral blood. The chain is built from TRBV3-1 (or the pseudogene TRBV3-2) and TRBJ2-7, with D maybe TRBD2 (6 bases). The CDR3 loop is CASSQDVGSRAEQYF. As DNA, the CDR3 is TGTGCCAGCAGCCAAGACGTCGGGAGCCGTGCCGAGCAGTACTTC.